The table lists the clone carrying this TCR beta chain with many counts. The CDR3 loop spans 13 amino acids. Germline CDR1 SGHNT, CDR2 YYREEE (reference sequence). V dropped 3 bases and J dropped 5; count of bases not matched to a gene: 4. The data are from a study of early T cells in non-severe SARS-CoV-2 infection. Researchers attached unique molecular identifiers to individual cDNA molecules. TCRdb fed the 5' RACE reads into MiXCR, producing one record per CDR3 protein. The table records some 49,000 distinct CDR3 sequences, 4% to 5% of them present only once. The clonotype comes from an adult who was a healthcare worker with PCR-confirmed SARS-CoV-2 infection or an uninfected control (not recorded which). J is TRBJ1-2 and V is TRBV5-4, with TRBD1 matching 7 bases. Sequenced input: whole blood. CDR3 residues: CASSWTGGYGYTF. In nucleotides, the CDR3 is TGTGCCAGCAGCTGGACAGGAGGGTATGGCTACACCTTC. The variable domain in full, completed from reference TRBV5-4 and TRBJ1-2, reads ETGVTQSPTHLIKTRGQQVTLRCSSQSGHNTVSWYQQALGQGPQFIFQYYREEENGRGNFPPRFSGLQFPNYSSELNVNALELDDSALYLCASSWTGGYGYTFGSGTRLTVV.